These T cell receptor beta chains were read from a single sample in a study of somatic mutations in cytotoxic T cells in rheumatoid arthritis. Method: immunoSEQ multiplex PCR; TCRdb's copy keeps in-frame clones and lacks some. Here the sample spans approximately 12,000 clones, approximately 80% being singletons. The source material was CD8+ T cells sorted from blood. The receptors here all came from a man between 45 and 60 years old in good health. Both conserved end residues are part of each CDR3. The D gene is left open where the match is weak. Where a row states a size, it is once, few, many or the class of an expanded clone; other rows omit it.

clone size,V gene,J gene,D gene,CDR3 protein,CDR3 DNA
.,TRBV6-6,TRBJ2-3,TRBD1,CASSSDRGADTQYF,TGTGCCAGCAGTTCCGACAGGGGGGCAGATACGCAGTATTTT
.,TRBV7-3,TRBJ1-1,TRBD1,CASSLTTGGNTEAFF,TGTGCCAGCAGCTTAACGACAGGGGGGAACACTGAAGCTTTCTTT
.,TRBV14,TRBJ2-3,.,CASRQTAEGTDTQYF,TGTGCCAGCAGGCAGACCGCGGAAGGAACAGATACGCAGTATTTT
.,TRBV7-9,TRBJ1-2,TRBD1,CASSLSQDRAFEDGYTF,TGTGCCAGCAGCTTAAGTCAGGACAGGGCTTTTGAGGATGGCTACACCTTC
.,TRBV28,TRBJ2-7,.,CASRPAQTYEQYF,TGTGCCAGCAGACCAGCCCAGACCTACGAGCAGTACTTC
once,TRBV5-1,TRBJ2-2,.,CASSLDLNTGELFF,TGCGCCAGCAGCTTGGACCTAAACACCGGGGAGCTGTTTTTT
.,TRBV5-6,TRBJ1-1,.,CASSLWLGTPEAFF,TGTGCCAGCAGCTTATGGTTAGGAACGCCGGAAGCTTTCTTT
.,TRBV13,TRBJ1-3,.,CASSSNAQESSGNTIYF,TGTGCCAGCAGCTCGAATGCACAGGAAAGCTCTGGAAACACCATATATTTT
.,TRBV19,TRBJ1-4,.,CASKEGATNEKLFF,TGTGCCAGTAAGGAGGGGGCAACTAATGAAAAACTGTTTTTT
.,TRBV9,TRBJ2-1,.,CASSPRPSSYNEQFF,TGTGCCAGCAGCCCTAGACCCAGCTCCTACAATGAGCAGTTCTTC
.,TRBV5-6,TRBJ2-1,.,CASSLFEDEQFF,TGTGCCAGCAGCTTGTTTGAGGATGAGCAGTTCTTC